This TCR beta chain is drawn from a study of T cells in Graves' hyperthyroidism and ophthalmopathy. Findings and limits, study-wide: Patients with ophthalmopathy were separated from those with stable hyperthyroidism by a 13 V-J model.

There were TCR beta CDR3 regions amplified from RNA transcripts. Initially, a first-round RT-PCR of the TCR CDR3 employed the HTBI primer set. TCRdb reprocessed the multiplex PCR reads with MiXCR, giving one entry per CDR3 protein. Altogether about 840,000 distinct CDR3 sequences are present, roughly 37% being singletons, with the ten largest covering 7% to 10%. As concerns this clonotype: Its antigen is not known.

The V and J ends lost 5 bases and 0 bases respectively, with 13 bases between them. Germline V gene data show CDR1 as SNHLY and CDR2 as FYNNEI. The CDR3 is 16 residues long. This TCR derives from a young man with Graves' hyperthyroidism. The sample comprised blood. The chain carries TRBV2 and TRBJ1-4; D is unresolved. This CDR3 reads CASSFVTPSTNEKLFF. For the CDR3, the DNA is TGTGCCAGCAGTTTCGTTACTCCATCAACTAATGAAAAACTGTTTTTT.